Each of the 13 T cell receptor beta chains below was sequenced from the same sample in a study of blood T cell repertoires in COVID-19. The data were produced by immunoSEQ multiplex PCR, yet TCRdb's version contains in-frame clones alone and is incomplete. The table includes roughly 99,000 clones, 80% to 85% detected once. Material: peripheral blood. Receptor source: a man between 65 and 85 years old with acute or convalescent COVID-19.

This clone appeared once. The rearrangement links TRBV5-6 to TRBJ2-3; 11 bases are a match to TRBD2. The germline CDR1 and CDR2 sequences are SGHDT and YYEEEE. The CDR3 sequence is 19 residues long. With V trimmed by 4 bases and J by 1 base, 14 bases remained unmatched. This chain's CDR3 is CASSTPGLADLKGTDTQYF. Here the CDR3 DNA reads TGTGCCAGCAGCACTCCGGGACTAGCGGATCTTAAGGGCACAGATACGCAGTATTTT.

The chain uses TRBV19 and TRBJ2-7; 8 bases line up with TRBD2. Losses at the gene ends were 4 bases for V and 0 bases for J; bases not matched to a gene: 5. Looked up from germline, CDR1 is LNHDA and CDR2 is SQIVND (reference sequence). CDR3 length: 15 amino acids. Written as DNA, the CDR3 is TGTGCCAGTAGTAGAGGGACTAGTTCCTCCTACGAGCAGTACTTC. It is translated as CASSRGTSSSYEQYF.

The chain joins TRBV10-2 to TRBJ1-6, with 7 bases matching TRBD1. The CDR3 loop spans 17 amino acids. V shed 4 bases, J shed 8 bases, and the junction held 14 bases outside the gene matches. Germline V gene data show CDR1 as WSHSY and CDR2 as SAAADI. CDR3 bases: TGCGCCAGCAGTGTTCCCCCGACAGGGTTATTGGATTCACCCCTCCACTTT. As protein: CASSVPPTGLLDSPLHF.

This clone was seen more than once but under ten times. The V call is TRBV19, the J call TRBJ1-3, with 11 bases aligning to TRBD1. The length of the CDR3 is 16 residues. V trimming: 5 bases; J trimming: 3 bases; junction bases outside the gene matches: 6. Germline lookup yields CDR1 LNHDA and CDR2 SQIVND (reference sequence). DNA of the CDR3: TGTGCCAGTAGTCTGCCGGGACAGGGGGTTGGAAACACCATATATTTT. Protein sequence: CASSLPGQGVGNTIYF.

J is TRBJ1-6 and V is TRBV5-1; D remains unclear. V gave up 0 bases and J gave up 7 bases, with 11 bases separating them. Germline V lookup: CDR1 SGHRS, CDR2 YFSETQ. There are 15 residues in the CDR3. Written as DNA, the CDR3 is TGCGCCAGCAGCTTGGACGAACAGTTGAATTCACCCCTCCACTTT. Amino acids: CASSLDEQLNSPLHF.

This chain connects TRBV2 to TRBJ1-1, with 10 bases aligning to TRBD1. This CDR3 contains 13 residues. The J segment lost 4 bases and the V segment lost 6 bases, leaving 2 bases of the junction unmatched. Germline loops: CDR1 SNHLY, CDR2 FYNNEI. CDR3 in amino acids: CASRGQGPTEAFF. CDR3 in DNA: TGTGCCAGCAGGGGACAGGGGCCCACTGAAGCTTTCTTT. The full variable domain, completed using reference TRBV2 and TRBJ1-1, is EPEVTQTPSHQVTQMGQEVILRCVPISNHLYFYWYRQILGQKVEFLVSFYNNEISEKSEIFDDQFSVERPDGSNFTLKIRSTKLEDSAMYFCASRGQGPTEAFFGQGTRLTVV.

The chain has TRBV9 and TRBJ1-3; TRBD1 matches at 8 bases. CDR1 and CDR2 from the germline V gene are SGDLS and YYNGEE. V was pared by 0 bases and J by 3 bases, with 8 bases of the junction left unmatched. This CDR3 is built from 17 residues. The CDR3, as DNA: TGTGCCAGCAGCGTAGCGGAGGAGACAGGGGTTGGAAACACCATATATTTT. The encoded protein is CASSVAEETGVGNTIYF.

V usage is TRBV4-2 and J usage is TRBJ1-2; D unresolved. This CDR3 region has 16 residues. V was shortened by 0 bases and J by 0 bases, with 11 bases between the two germline ends. Per the germline V gene, CDR1 is LGHNA and CDR2 is YNFKEQ. CDR3: CASSQDSTSSNYGYTF. The CDR3 nucleotides read TGTGCCAGCAGCCAAGATTCGACATCCTCTAACTATGGCTACACCTTC.

The J gene is TRBJ2-3, the V gene TRBV12-5; D remains unclear. The CDR3 has 19 residues. From germline, CDR1 is LGHNT and CDR2 FRNRAP. Trimming pared 0 bases from V and 3 bases from J, leaving 22 bases between. The CDR3 loop is CASGLVLTPHALRTDTQYF. The CDR3 coding sequence is TGTGCTAGTGGTTTGGTACTGACCCCTCATGCCCTGCGGACAGATACGCAGTATTTT.

Only a few counts were recorded for this clone. The chain has TRBV10-2 and TRBJ1-5; 8 bases line up with TRBD1. The V gene's germline CDR1 is WSHSY and CDR2 SAAADI. CDR3 size: 14 residues. V was clipped by 7 bases and J by 6 bases; unmatched bases: 8. CDR3 region: CASTGQGASQPQHF. The CDR3 DNA is TGCGCCAGCACTGGACAGGGTGCGAGTCAGCCCCAGCATTTT.

This chain connects TRBV7-9 to TRBJ2-7, with TRBD1 matching 7 bases. This CDR3 region has 14 residues. Trimming took 4 bases from V and 1 from J; bases not matched to a gene: 4. Germline assignment: CDR1 SEHNR and CDR2 FQNEAQ (reference sequence). CDR3 sequence: CASSSMTGSYEQYF. CDR3 DNA sequence: TGTGCCAGCAGCTCGATGACAGGGTCCTACGAGCAGTACTTC.

The chain carries TRBV6-5 and TRBJ2-7, with TRBD2 as a possible D gene (6 bases). This CDR3 spans 16 amino acids. The V gene lost 4 bases and the J gene lost 2 bases, with 18 bases spanning the gap. CDR1 and CDR2 from the germline V gene are MNHEY and SVGAGI. This CDR3 reads CASSFSRGNRAYEQYF. The CDR3 DNA reads as TGTGCCAGCAGTTTCTCTCGCGGGAATCGAGCCTACGAGCAGTACTTC.

The rearrangement links TRBV3-1 (or the pseudogene TRBV3-2) to TRBJ2-3; D tentatively reads TRBD1 or TRBD2 (6 bases each). The CDR3 is made up of 14 amino acids. Germline V lookup: CDR1 LGHDT, CDR2 YNNKEL (reference sequence). The V end lost 4 bases, the J end lost 3 bases, and 11 bases lay between the germline ends. In DNA form, the CDR3 reads TGTGCCAGCAGCCCAGAGGGGGGTACAGATACGCAGTATTTT. It encodes CASSPEGGTDTQYF.